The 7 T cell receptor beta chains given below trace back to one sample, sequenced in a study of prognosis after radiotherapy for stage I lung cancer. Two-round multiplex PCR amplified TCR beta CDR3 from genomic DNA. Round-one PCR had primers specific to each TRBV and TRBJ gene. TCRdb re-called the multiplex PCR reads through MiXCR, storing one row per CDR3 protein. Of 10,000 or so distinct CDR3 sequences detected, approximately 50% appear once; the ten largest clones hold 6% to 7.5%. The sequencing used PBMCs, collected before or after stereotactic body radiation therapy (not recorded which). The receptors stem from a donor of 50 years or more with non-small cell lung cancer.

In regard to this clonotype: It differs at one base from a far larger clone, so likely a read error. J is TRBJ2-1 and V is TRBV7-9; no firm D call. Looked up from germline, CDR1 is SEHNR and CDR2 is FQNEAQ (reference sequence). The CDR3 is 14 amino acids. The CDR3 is CVSSPYSSYNEQFF. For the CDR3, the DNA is TGTGTCAGCAGCCCCTATAGCTCCTACAATGAGCAGTTCTTC.

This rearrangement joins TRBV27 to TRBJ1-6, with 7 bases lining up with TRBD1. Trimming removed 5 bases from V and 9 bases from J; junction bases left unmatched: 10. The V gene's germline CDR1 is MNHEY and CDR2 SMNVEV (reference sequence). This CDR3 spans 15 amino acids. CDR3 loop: CASSPRDRAFSPLHF. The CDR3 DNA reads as TGTGCCAGCAGTCCCCGTGACAGGGCTTTTTCACCCCTCCACTTT.

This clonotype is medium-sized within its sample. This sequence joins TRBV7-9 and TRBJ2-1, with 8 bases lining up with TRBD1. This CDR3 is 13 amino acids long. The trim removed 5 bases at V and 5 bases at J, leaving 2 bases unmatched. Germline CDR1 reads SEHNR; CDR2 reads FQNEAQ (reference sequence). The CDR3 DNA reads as TGTGCCAGCAGCCCGGACAGGGACAATGAGCAGTTCTTC. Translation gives CASSPDRDNEQFF.

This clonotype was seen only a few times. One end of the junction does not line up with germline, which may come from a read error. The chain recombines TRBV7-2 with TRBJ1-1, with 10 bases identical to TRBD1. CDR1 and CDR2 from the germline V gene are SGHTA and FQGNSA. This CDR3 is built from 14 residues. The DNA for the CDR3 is TGTGCTAGCAGTCAGAATACCGGGACAGGGGTTTATTTCTTT. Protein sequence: CASSQNTGTGVYFF.

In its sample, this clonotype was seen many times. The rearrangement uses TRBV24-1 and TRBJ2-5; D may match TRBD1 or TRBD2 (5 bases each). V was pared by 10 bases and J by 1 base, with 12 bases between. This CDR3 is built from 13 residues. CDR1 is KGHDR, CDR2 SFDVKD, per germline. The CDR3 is CATNRGAQETQYF. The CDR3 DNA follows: TGTGCCACTAACCGAGGGGCCCAAGAGACCCAGTACTTC.

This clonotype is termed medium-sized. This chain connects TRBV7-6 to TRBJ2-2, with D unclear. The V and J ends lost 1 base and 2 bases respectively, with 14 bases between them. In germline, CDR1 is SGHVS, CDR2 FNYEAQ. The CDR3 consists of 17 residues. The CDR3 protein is CASSLDPSGANTGELFF. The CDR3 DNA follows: TGTGCCAGCAGCTTAGATCCGTCAGGAGCTAACACCGGGGAGCTGTTTTTT.

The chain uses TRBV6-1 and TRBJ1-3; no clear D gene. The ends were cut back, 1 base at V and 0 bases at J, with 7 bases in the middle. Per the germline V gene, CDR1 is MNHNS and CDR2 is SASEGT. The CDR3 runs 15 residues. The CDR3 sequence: CASSEGRISGNTIYF. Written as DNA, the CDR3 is TGTGCCAGCAGTGAAGGACGGATCTCTGGAAACACCATATATTTT.